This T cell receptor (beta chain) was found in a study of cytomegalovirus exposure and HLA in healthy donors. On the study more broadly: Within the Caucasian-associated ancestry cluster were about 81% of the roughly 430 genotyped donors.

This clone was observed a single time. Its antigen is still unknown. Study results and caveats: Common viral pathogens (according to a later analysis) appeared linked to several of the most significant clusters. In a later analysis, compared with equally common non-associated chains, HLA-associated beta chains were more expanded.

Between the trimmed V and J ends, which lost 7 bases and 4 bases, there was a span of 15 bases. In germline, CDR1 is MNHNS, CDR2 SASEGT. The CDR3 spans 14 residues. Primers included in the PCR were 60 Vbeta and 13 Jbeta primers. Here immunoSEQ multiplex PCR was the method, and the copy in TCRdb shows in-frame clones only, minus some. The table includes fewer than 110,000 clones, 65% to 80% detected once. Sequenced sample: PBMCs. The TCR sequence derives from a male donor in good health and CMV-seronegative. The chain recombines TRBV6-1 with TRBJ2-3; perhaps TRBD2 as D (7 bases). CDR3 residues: CASTRGAGADTQYF. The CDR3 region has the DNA TGTGCCAGCACCCGGGGGGCGGGCGCAGATACGCAGTATTTT.